These T cell receptor beta chains were read from a single sample in a study of blood T cells in healthy people across ages. Each CDR3 protein is one row after TCRdb ran MiXCR on the 5' RACE reads. The sample shows about 1.5 million distinct CDR3 sequences, approximately 39% of them seen only once. The sequenced sample was blood. The receptors stem from a woman in her late teens or twenties in good health. Both conserved end residues are part of each CDR3. The D gene is left open where the match is weak. Rows may omit the clone size; those that give it use once, few, many or a size class.

>TRBD1|TRBV7-9|TRBJ1-2|NA
CASSLGFDRVNYGYTF
TGTGCCAGCAGCTTAGGATTCGACAGGGTAAACTATGGCTACACCTTC
>NA|TRBV12-3/TRBV12-4|TRBJ2-1|NA
CASSGTVVGINYNEQFF
TGTGCCAGCAGTGGGACGGTTGTTGGAATTAACTACAATGAGCAGTTCTTC
>NA|TRBV2|TRBJ1-1|few
CANNRQVNTEAFF
TGTGCCAACAACCGACAGGTGAACACTGAAGCTTTCTTT
>NA|TRBV3-1|TRBJ2-1|NA
CASRPRLTRGNEQFF
TGTGCCAGCAGGCCAAGATTGACTAGAGGGAATGAGCAGTTCTTC
>TRBD1|TRBV20-1|TRBJ2-3|few
CSAREHRGLSDTQYF
TGCAGTGCTAGAGAACACAGGGGGCTATCAGATACGCAGTATTTT
>NA|TRBV29-1|TRBJ2-3|NA
CSVLLDTQYF
TGCAGCGTCCTTCTAGATACGCAGTATTTT
>TRBD2|TRBV12-3/TRBV12-4|TRBJ2-5|few
CASNTGGAQETQYF
TGTGCCAGCAATACCGGGGGGGCCCAAGAGACCCAGTACTTC
>NA|TRBV12-3/TRBV12-4|TRBJ2-3|NA
CASRPPTADTQYF
TGTGCCAGCAGACCCCCAACCGCAGATACGCAGTATTTT
>NA|TRBV27|TRBJ1-2|few
CASSLRRDNYYGYTF
TGTGCCAGCAGTTTACGGCGGGACAACTACTATGGCTACACCTTC
>NA|TRBV7-9|TRBJ2-7|NA
CASGKGPGGYEQYF
TGTGCCAGCGGCAAGGGACCGGGCGGGTACGAGCAGTACTTC
>NA|TRBV28|TRBJ2-5|NA
CASSHRQVGRQKETQYF
TGTGCCAGCAGCCACCGGCAGGTTGGGAGGCAGAAAGAGACCCAGTACTTC
>NA|TRBV7-9|TRBJ1-2|NA
CTSFLVGGGYGYTF
TGTACCAGCTTCTTAGTCGGGGGCGGCTATGGCTACACCTTC
>TRBD1|TRBV7-2|TRBJ2-1|NA
CASSQRPGGSNYNEQFF
TGTGCCAGCAGCCAGCGCCCAGGGGGCAGTAACTACAATGAGCAGTTCTTC
>NA|TRBV5-5|TRBJ2-7|NA
CASSLIEDGSEQYF
TGTGCCAGCAGCTTAATTGAGGATGGAAGCGAGCAGTACTTC
>TRBD1|TRBV12-3/TRBV12-4|TRBJ2-7|NA
CASSFLSGGKHEQYF
TGTGCCAGCAGTTTTTTGTCAGGGGGCAAACACGAGCAGTACTTC
>NA|TRBV6-4|TRBJ2-3|few
CASSDLGGRSTDTQYF
TGTGCCAGCAGTGACTTGGGGGGCCGGAGCACAGATACGCAGTATTTT
>NA|TRBV6-2/TRBV6-3|TRBJ1-2|few
CASKDRLHYGYTF
TGTGCCAGCAAAGACAGACTACACTATGGCTACACCTTC
>NA|TRBV6-5|TRBJ1-2|NA
CASTSRTPNYGYTF
TGTGCCAGCACCTCACGGACTCCTAACTATGGCTACACCTTC
>NA|TRBV20-1|TRBJ2-3|NA
CSARDFGRGSTDAQYF
TGCAGTGCTAGAGATTTCGGCAGGGGAAGCACAGATGCGCAGTATTTT
>TRBD2|TRBV7-3|TRBJ2-1|NA
CASSPSLRGGPHNEQFF
TGTGCCAGCAGCCCATCTCTCCGGGGGGGCCCTCACAATGAGCAGTTCTTC
>TRBD2|TRBV5-5|TRBJ2-7|NA
CASSLALAAGSYEQYF
TGTGCCAGCAGCTTGGCCCTAGCGGCTGGATCCTACGAGCAGTACTTC
>NA|TRBV6-2/TRBV6-3|TRBJ2-7|few
CASSYLWGGYEQYF
TGTGCCAGCAGTTACCTCTGGGGTGGCTACGAGCAGTACTTC
>NA|TRBV27|TRBJ2-7|NA
CASSLFPGYSYEQYF
TGTGCCAGCAGTTTATTCCCGGGATACAGTTACGAGCAGTACTTC
>NA|TRBV20-1|TRBJ1-1|NA
CIARTANTEAFF
TGCATTGCCCGAACAGCGAACACTGAAGCTTTCTTT
>TRBD2|TRBV20-1|TRBJ2-1|few
CSAPTSGPSYNEQFF
TGCAGTGCTCCCACTAGCGGTCCATCCTACAATGAGCAGTTCTTC
>NA|TRBV7-9|TRBJ1-2|few
CASSLGFGQEGYGYTF
TGTGCCAGCAGCTTAGGCTTTGGGCAGGAAGGCTATGGCTACACCTTC
>NA|TRBV9|TRBJ2-3|NA
CASSPQTSSDTQYF
TGTGCCAGCAGCCCCCAAACGAGCTCAGATACGCAGTATTTT
>NA|TRBV29-1|TRBJ2-1|NA
CSVVVRSSHNEQFF
TGCAGCGTTGTTGTAAGGAGCTCCCACAATGAGCAGTTCTTC
>NA|TRBV27|TRBJ1-1|NA
CASSLSQRGGGPNTEAFF
TGTGCCAGCAGTTTATCGCAGCGAGGGGGGGGACCGAACACTGAAGCTTTCTTT
>TRBD1|TRBV29-1|TRBJ1-5|few
CSVVTGDQPQHF
TGCAGCGTTGTAACAGGGGATCAGCCCCAGCATTTT
>NA|TRBV13|TRBJ2-7|few
CASSLQGNSYNEQYF
TGTGCCAGCAGCTTACAGGGAAACTCCTACAATGAGCAGTACTTC
>NA|TRBV19|TRBJ2-7|few
CASSKNNEQYF
TGTGCCAGTAGTAAAAACAATGAGCAGTACTTC